The rows below give T cell receptor beta chains drawn from one sample of a study of T cell responses to AZD1222 COVID-19 vaccine. The table came from immunoSEQ multiplex PCR; TCRdb's copy has only in-frame clones and leaves some out. The repertoire holds around 100,000 clones, with roughly 91% as singletons. This specimen was peripheral blood, taken on day 0 of AZD1222 vaccination. The receptors stem from an adult in good health. The CDR3 runs from the conserved cysteine through the conserved F or W. Fields, in order: clone size, V gene, CDR3 protein. For some rows the clone size is stated as once, few or many, or as a class when expanded; others skip it.

-	TRBV18	CASSLGQAGSNQPQHF
-	TRBV3-1/TRBV3-2	CASSQEGTGANVLTF
-	TRBV4-3	CASSQGQGAEGYTF
-	TRBV6-4	CASSDGGGTGLVGNTEAFF
-	TRBV4-2	CASSQDTSGSRGEQFF
-	TRBV5-6	CASSLGVAGYETQYF
-	TRBV9	CASKGQSNQPQHF
-	TRBV6-1	CASSIGQGNSPLHF
-	TRBV11-2	CASSFLAGGVNEQFF
-	TRBV5-5	CASSRQGGSPLHF
-	TRBV18	CASSPGIRTQNTIYF
-	TRBV7-2	CASSPQGRKLFF
-	TRBV12-3/TRBV12-4	CASSASTLQPQHF
few	TRBV29-1	CSVRAIGTGGSSGANVLTF
once	TRBV23-1	CASALGTGQTNEKLFF
-	TRBV28	CATTGSGSPTLRYEQYF